These T cell receptor beta chains were read from a single sample in a study of OX40 agonist ivuxolimab in advanced cancers. Libraries were prepared by immunoSEQ multiplex PCR; TCRdb keeps only in-frame clonotypes and omits some of them. This table has about 75,000 clones, 90% appearing once. Source: CD4+ or CD8+ T cells sorted from blood, taken in a trial of the OX40 agonist ivuxolimab. The receptors originated from an adult with an advanced solid tumor such as melanoma, head and neck, liver or kidney cancer. CDR3s include the opening cysteine and the closing phenylalanine or tryptophan. A D gene is named only where the DNA matches it firmly. Clone size appears in some rows only: once, few, many, or a class for an expanded clone.

>TRBJ1-2|TRBV5-4|NA|TRBD1
CASSSQTGDYGYTF
TGTGCCAGCAGCTCCCAGACAGGGGACTATGGCTACACCTTC
>TRBJ1-2|TRBV27|NA|NA
CASSFSPPEGSNYGYTF
TGTGCCAGCAGCTTTAGCCCCCCTGAGGGATCGAACTATGGCTACACCTTC
>TRBJ2-1|TRBV5-1|NA|NA
CASSLAGPSSYNEQFF
TGCGCCAGCAGCTTGGCCGGACCGAGCTCCTACAATGAGCAGTTCTTC
>TRBJ2-1|TRBV5-1|NA|NA
CASSFWGDLYNEQFF
TGCGCCAGCAGCTTTTGGGGGGACCTATACAATGAGCAGTTCTTC
>TRBJ1-1|TRBV7-8|NA|NA
CASSQQMNTEAFF
TGTGCCAGCAGCCAACAAATGAACACTGAAGCTTTCTTT
>TRBJ2-3|TRBV6-4|once|TRBD2
CASTGTSGRTDTQYF
TGTGCCAGCACAGGGACTAGCGGCCGCACAGATACGCAGTATTTT
>TRBJ2-3|TRBV14|NA|NA
CASSRILGVVDTQYF
TGTGCCAGCAGCCGTATACTCGGGGTGGTAGATACGCAGTATTTT
>TRBJ2-3|TRBV7-9|NA|TRBD2
CASSWGLAGGDTQYF
TGTGCCAGCAGCTGGGGACTAGCGGGAGGAGATACGCAGTATTTT
>TRBJ2-7|TRBV30|many|TRBD1
CAWSAQTGGEQYF
TGTGCCTGGAGTGCCCAAACAGGGGGCGAGCAGTACTTC
>TRBJ2-1|TRBV30|NA|TRBD2
CAWTPLSSGSGQRNEQFF
TGTGCCTGGACTCCCCTCTCTAGCGGGAGTGGGCAGCGCAATGAGCAGTTCTTC
>TRBJ1-5|TRBV15|NA|NA
CATSRDLGQPQHF
TGTGCCACCAGCAGAGACTTGGGTCAGCCCCAGCATTTT
>TRBJ2-1|TRBV10-1|NA|NA
CASSGQNYNEQFF
TGCGCCAGCAGTGGACAGAACTACAATGAGCAGTTCTTC
>TRBJ1-2|TRBV6-1|NA|NA
CASLEWGLDYGYTF
TGTGCCAGCTTAGAATGGGGGTTGGACTATGGCTACACCTTC
>TRBJ2-7|TRBV5-6|NA|TRBD1
CASRYRGAYEQYF
TGTGCCAGCAGATACAGGGGGGCCTACGAGCAGTACTTC
>TRBJ2-3|TRBV27|NA|TRBD1
CASSPGQGRTDTQYF
TGTGCCAGCAGTCCAGGACAGGGTAGGACAGATACGCAGTATTTT
>TRBJ1-1|TRBV5-1|NA|NA
CASSSSQVGTEAFF
TGCGCCAGCAGCTCTTCACAGGTAGGCACTGAAGCTTTCTTT